The 25 T cell receptor beta chains below were found in one sample sequenced in a study of T cell changes during pregnancy in multiple sclerosis. Sequencing used immunoSEQ multiplex PCR; TCRdb keeps in-frame clones, though not all of them. The sample yields about 97,000 clones, less than 95% seen once. The sample was peripheral blood, taken in the second trimester of pregnancy. The receptors stem from a female donor in good health, enrolled as a control in a pregnancy study.

The V gene is TRBV5-6, the J gene TRBJ1-5, with TRBD1 identical over 7 bases. CDR1 SGHDT and CDR2 YYEEEE come from the germline V gene. CDR3 size: 15 residues. The V gene end was trimmed by 6 bases and the J gene end by 5 bases; junction bases not matched to a gene: 11. CDR3 sequence reads: CASNTRGRWDQPQHF. The CDR3 nucleotides are TGTGCCAGCAACACTAGGGGGCGGTGGGATCAGCCCCAGCATTTT.

This CDR3 is CASSLQGTGGQETQYF. For the CDR3, the DNA is TGTGCCAGCAGTTTACAAGGGACAGGGGGCCAAGAGACCCAGTACTTC. The chain recombines TRBV28 with TRBJ2-5; TRBD1 agrees at 11 bases. From germline, CDR1 is MDHEN and CDR2 SYDVKM. Germline trimming cut 2 bases from V and 1 base from J; bases unmatched to any gene: 3. This CDR3 has 16 residues. Combining the CDR3 with reference TRBV28 and TRBJ2-5 gives the whole variable domain DVKVTQSSRYLVKRTGEKVFLECVQDMDHENMFWYRQDPGLGLRLIYFSYDVKMKEKGDIPEGYSVSREKKERFSLILESASTNQTSMYLCASSLQGTGGQETQYFGPGTRLLVL.

The genes are TRBV6-1 and TRBJ2-3; possible D gene TRBD2, 6 bases. The length of the CDR3 is 14 residues. Between the trimmed V and J ends, which lost 6 bases and 6 bases, there was a span of 16 bases. Germline CDR1 is MNHNS and CDR2 is SASEGT. The CDR3 nucleotides read TGTGCCAGCAGCGGACGCGGGGTGGTCGATACGCAGTATTTT. Amino acids: CASSGRGVVDTQYF.

The rearrangement links TRBV19 to TRBJ2-4; TRBD2 is a possible D gene (5 bases). The length of the CDR3 is 17 residues. With 1 base removed from V and 0 bases from J, the gap between germline ends came to 13 bases. Germline CDR1 is LNHDA and CDR2 is SQIVND (reference sequence). CDR3 in DNA: TGTGCCAGTAGTATAGGCAGAGGGTCCCTAGCCAAAAACATTCAGTACTTC. Encoded protein: CASSIGRGSLAKNIQYF.

The chain has TRBV11-2 and TRBJ2-7; D is ambiguous. The CDR3 sequence is 14 residues long. Germline CDR1 and CDR2: SGHAT and FQNNGV. Trimming took 1 base from V and 2 from J, leaving 9 bases between them. As DNA, the CDR3 is TGTGCCAGCAGCTTAGGGCCAGCGCCCTACGAGCAGTACTTC. The encoded protein is CASSLGPAPYEQYF.

This chain's CDR3 is CASSYSNQGQGSPLHF. The CDR3, as DNA: TGTGCCAGCAGTTACTCGAATCAGGGGCAGGGATCACCCCTCCACTTT. The chain is built from TRBV6-6 and TRBJ1-6, with a tentative D call TRBD1 (6 bases). This CDR3 is 16 amino acids long. CDR1 is MNHNY and CDR2 is SVGAGI in the germline V gene (reference sequence). With 0 bases removed from V and 10 bases from J, the gap between germline ends came to 16 bases.

The rearrangement joins TRBV10-1 to TRBJ1-6; TRBD1 matches 9 bases. The germline gives CDR1 WNHNN, CDR2 SYGVQD (reference sequence). V trimming: 5 bases; J trimming: 7 bases; junction bases outside the gene matches: 3. The length of the CDR3 is 14 residues. The CDR3 spells CASSSGQGNSPLHF. DNA of the CDR3: TGCGCCAGCAGTTCGGGACAGGGAAATTCACCCCTCCACTTT.

The table lists this clone with a few counts. The chain recombines TRBV18 with TRBJ1-5; TRBD1 is a possible D gene (6 bases). Per germline, CDR1 KGHSH and CDR2 LQKENI. V was trimmed by 5 bases and J by 0 bases, leaving 14 bases between them. This CDR3 comprises 16 residues. In nucleotides, the CDR3 is TGTGCCAGCTCAGAACAGGGATCGGATAGCAATCAGCCCCAGCATTTT. The encoded protein is CASSEQGSDSNQPQHF.

The chain joins TRBV12-5 to TRBJ2-1; 8 bases match TRBD2. This CDR3 has 18 amino acids. With 2 bases clipped from V and 3 bases from J, the junction kept 12 bases outside the gene matches. Germline CDR1 reads LGHNT; CDR2 reads FRNRAP. The CDR3 DNA is TGTGCTAGTGGTTTGTTAGGTTCGAGCGGGAGAGTCTACAATGAGCAGTTCTTC. Translating it yields CASGLLGSSGRVYNEQFF.

This chain connects TRBV27 to TRBJ1-5, with TRBD1 matching 11 bases. Unmatched junction bases numbered 9, after V lost 5 bases and J lost 6 bases. The CDR3 sequence is 16 residues long. Germline CDR1 is MNHEY and CDR2 is SMNVEV (reference sequence). For the CDR3, the DNA is TGTGCCAGCAGTCCGCGGGACAGGGGGGGAGGTCAGCCCCAGCATTTT. It specifies CASSPRDRGGGQPQHF.

In its sample, this clone was seen a few times. The genes are TRBV7-2 and TRBJ1-3, with TRBD1 matching over 7 bases. The germline gives CDR1 SGHTA, CDR2 FQGNSA. The CDR3 consists of 14 residues. V was clipped by 5 bases and J by 4 bases; unmatched bases: 5. Here the CDR3 reads CASSPGGSGNTIYF. The DNA of the CDR3 is TGTGCCAGCAGCCCAGGGGGGTCCGGAAACACCATATATTTT.

V and J are TRBV29-1 and TRBJ2-1, with D possibly being TRBD2 (5 bases). V was cut by 1 base and J by 7 bases, with 11 bases left in between. CDR3 size: 13 residues. CDR1 is SQVTM and CDR2 is ANQGSEA in the germline V gene. The CDR3 DNA sequence: TGCAGCGTTGAAGGGATTGGGGAGAATGAGCAGTTCTTC. Translation: CSVEGIGENEQFF.

Only one count was recorded for this clone. The chain has TRBV29-1 and TRBJ2-3; 8 positions match TRBD1. CDR1 SQVTM and CDR2 ANQGSEA come from the germline V gene. J lost 2 bases, V lost 1 base, and 2 bases had no gene match. This CDR3 is built from 14 residues. CDR3 nucleotide sequence: TGCAGCGTTGAAGGACAGGGGATCACAGATACGCAGTATTTT. Translating it yields CSVEGQGITDTQYF.

The chain is built from TRBV27 and TRBJ1-5; 7 bases are shared with TRBD1. This CDR3 has 19 residues. V dropped 6 bases and J dropped 0; count of bases not matched to a gene: 17. Per germline, CDR1 MNHEY and CDR2 SMNVEV (reference sequence). Written as DNA, the CDR3 is TGTGCCAGCAGCCTTATTTCCTTATCAACAGGGGCTAGCAATCAGCCCCAGCATTTT. Its translation is CASSLISLSTGASNQPQHF.

This chain's CDR3 is CASSNTGGGLYGYTF. As DNA, the CDR3 is TGTGCCAGTAGCAACACAGGGGGAGGACTCTATGGCTACACCTTC. This chain uses TRBV19 with TRBJ1-2; 8 bases agree with TRBD1. The V and J ends lost 6 bases and 4 bases, in that order; junction bases with no gene match: 10. CDR3 size: 15 residues. CDR1 LNHDA and CDR2 SQIVND come from the germline V gene (reference sequence).

In regard to this clone: This specimen includes other DNA sequences encoding the same CDR3. The chain carries TRBV5-6 and TRBJ2-7; D remains unclear. Looked up from germline, CDR1 is SGHDT and CDR2 is YYEEEE. Trimming took 2 bases from V and 0 from J, leaving 9 bases between them. CDR3 length: 14 residues. The CDR3 reads CASSLRRSSYEQYF. CDR3 nucleotide sequence: TGTGCCAGCAGCTTACGACGGAGCTCCTACGAGCAGTACTTC.

The count of this clone is one. The V call is TRBV29-1, the J call TRBJ2-7; 8 bases are shared with TRBD1. V was pared by 5 bases and J by 6 bases, with 3 bases of the junction left unmatched. Germline loops: CDR1 SQVTM, CDR2 ANQGSEA. The CDR3 runs 11 residues. The CDR3 reads CSVPDRGEQYF. In DNA form, the CDR3 reads TGCAGCGTTCCCGACAGGGGCGAGCAGTACTTC.

The V gene is TRBV5-6, the J gene TRBJ1-1, with TRBD1 matching 7 bases. V trimming: 4 bases; J trimming: 0 bases; junction bases outside the gene matches: 9. The CDR3 loop spans 16 amino acids. In germline, CDR1 is SGHDT, CDR2 YYEEEE. DNA for the CDR3: TGTGCCAGCAGCCCCATTGACAGGGCCCTGAACACTGAAGCTTTCTTT. Protein sequence: CASSPIDRALNTEAFF.

The rearrangement uses TRBV19 and TRBJ1-1; D is unresolved. This CDR3 has 14 residues. Trimming took 7 bases from V and 5 from J, leaving 17 bases between them. From germline, CDR1 is LNHDA and CDR2 SQIVND (reference sequence). In DNA form, the CDR3 reads TGTGCCAGTACTGACCTACCCCCGGGGACTGAAGCTTTCTTT. This translates into CASTDLPPGTEAFF.

This clone was observed once. The gene calls are TRBV27 and TRBJ2-3; D unclear. The CDR3 extends over 15 amino acids. The V and J ends lost 6 bases and 1 base respectively, with 14 bases between them. CDR1 is MNHEY, CDR2 SMNVEV, per germline (reference sequence). The CDR3 region has the DNA TGTGCCAGCAGCCCCTCTATTCCCCGCACAGATACGCAGTATTTT. Its translation: CASSPSIPRTDTQYF.

This chain connects TRBV10-3 to TRBJ1-1, with 7 bases matching TRBD1. Germline lookup yields CDR1 ENHRY and CDR2 SYGVKD. This CDR3 has 13 residues. The trim removed 5 bases at V and 6 bases at J, leaving 6 bases unmatched. CDR3 residues: CAISPTGEAEAFF. The CDR3, as DNA: TGTGCCATCAGTCCAACAGGGGAGGCTGAAGCTTTCTTT.

V and J are TRBV19 and TRBJ1-2, with TRBD1 matching over 8 bases. With V trimmed by 5 bases and J by 4 bases, 6 bases remained unmatched. CDR3 length equals 14 residues. Germline CDR1 reads LNHDA; CDR2 reads SQIVND (reference sequence). The CDR3 sequence is CASSPDRDGYGYTF. The DNA for the CDR3 is TGTGCCAGTAGTCCGGACAGGGACGGCTATGGCTACACCTTC.

The V call is TRBV28, the J call TRBJ1-5, with 7 positions matching TRBD1. Germline trimming cut 4 bases from V and 9 bases from J; bases unmatched to any gene: 3. Germline assignment: CDR1 MDHEN and CDR2 SYDVKM. The CDR3 has 12 amino acids. CDR3 amino acids: CASSSTGRPQHF. CDR3 bases: TGTGCCAGCAGTTCGACAGGGCGGCCCCAGCATTTT.

In its sample, this clone was seen once. The chain links TRBV18 to TRBJ1-1; 9 positions agree with TRBD1. Germline CDR1 KGHSH, CDR2 LQKENI. The ends lost 4 bases at V and 0 bases at J; junction bases unmatched: 9. The CDR3 loop spans 17 amino acids. CDR3 DNA sequence: TGTGCCAGCTCACGCAGGGCTGGACAGGGGTTGAACACTGAAGCTTTCTTT. Its protein is CASSRRAGQGLNTEAFF.

This chain joins TRBV19 and TRBJ1-5; TRBD1 agrees at 7 bases. Germline CDR1 and CDR2: LNHDA and SQIVND (reference sequence). The CDR3 is 15 residues long. Unmatched junction bases numbered 8, after V lost 9 bases and J lost 0 bases. This CDR3 is CASVGTANSNQPQHF. The CDR3 DNA reads TGTGCCAGCGTCGGGACAGCGAATAGCAATCAGCCCCAGCATTTT.